The clone carrying this TCR beta chain was recorded only once. The germline V gene encodes CDR1 MNHEY and CDR2 SMNVEV (reference sequence). The CDR3 has 15 amino acids. The V gene lost 6 bases and the J gene lost 6 bases, with 17 bases spanning the gap. Sequencing was performed with immunoSEQ multiplex PCR; in TCRdb, only in-frame clones are kept and a portion is missing. This sample yields 100,000 to 130,000 clones, of which more than 85% are seen a single time; roughly 0.66% belongs to the top ten. This sample stems from a study of OX40 agonist ivuxolimab in advanced cancers. This chain uses TRBV27 with TRBJ2-2, with D possibly being TRBD2 (6 bases). The material was CD4+ or CD8+ T cells sorted from blood, obtained in a trial of the OX40 agonist ivuxolimab. This TCR derives from an adult with an advanced solid tumor such as melanoma, head and neck, liver or kidney cancer. The CDR3 loop reads CASRSGGGIAGELFF. The CDR3 nucleotides are TGTGCCAGCAGAAGCGGTGGAGGGATCGCCGGGGAGCTGTTTTTT.